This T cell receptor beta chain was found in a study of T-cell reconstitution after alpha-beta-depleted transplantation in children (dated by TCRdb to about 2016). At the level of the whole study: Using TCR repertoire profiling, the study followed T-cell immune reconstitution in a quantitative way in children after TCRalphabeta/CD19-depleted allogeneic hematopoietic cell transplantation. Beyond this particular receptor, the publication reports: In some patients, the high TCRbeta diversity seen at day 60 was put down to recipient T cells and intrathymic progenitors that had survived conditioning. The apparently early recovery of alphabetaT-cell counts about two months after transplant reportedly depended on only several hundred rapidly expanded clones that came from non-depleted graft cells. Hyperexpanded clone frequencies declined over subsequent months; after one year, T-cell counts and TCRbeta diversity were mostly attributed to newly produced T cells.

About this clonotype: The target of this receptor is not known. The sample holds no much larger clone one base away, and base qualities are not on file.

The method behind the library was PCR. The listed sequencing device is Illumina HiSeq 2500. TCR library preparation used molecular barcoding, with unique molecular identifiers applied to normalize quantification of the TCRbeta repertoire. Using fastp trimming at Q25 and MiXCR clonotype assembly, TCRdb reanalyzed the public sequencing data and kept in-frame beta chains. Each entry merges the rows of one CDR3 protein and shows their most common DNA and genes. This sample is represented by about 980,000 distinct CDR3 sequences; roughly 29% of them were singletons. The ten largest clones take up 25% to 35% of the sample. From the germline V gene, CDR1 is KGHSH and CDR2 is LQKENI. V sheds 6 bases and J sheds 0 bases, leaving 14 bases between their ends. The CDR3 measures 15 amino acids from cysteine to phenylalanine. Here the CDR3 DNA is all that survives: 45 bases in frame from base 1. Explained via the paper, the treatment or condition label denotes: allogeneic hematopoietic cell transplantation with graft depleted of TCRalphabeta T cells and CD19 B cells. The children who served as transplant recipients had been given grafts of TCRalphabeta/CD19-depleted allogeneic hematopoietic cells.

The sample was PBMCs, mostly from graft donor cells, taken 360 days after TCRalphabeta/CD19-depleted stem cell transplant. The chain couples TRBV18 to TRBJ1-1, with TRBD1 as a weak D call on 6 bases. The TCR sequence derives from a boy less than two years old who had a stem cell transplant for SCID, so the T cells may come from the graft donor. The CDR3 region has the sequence CASSKWDMVNTEAFF. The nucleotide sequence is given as TGTGCCAGCTCCAAGTGGGACATGGTGAACACTGAAGCTTTCTTT.